This is a list of T cell receptor beta chains from one sample in a study of T cell responses to AZD1222 COVID-19 vaccine. The data were produced by immunoSEQ multiplex PCR, yet TCRdb's version contains in-frame clones alone and is incomplete. Of 150,000 or so clones in the sample, roughly 90% were seen once. Here the sequenced sample was peripheral blood, taken on day 0 of AZD1222 vaccination. The receptors stem from an adult in good health. The CDR3 runs from the conserved cysteine through the conserved F or W. The D gene is left open where the match is weak. Clone size is stated in some rows and not others, as once, few, many or a class when expanded.

TRBV11-2	-	TRBJ2-2	-	CASSLRGGTTNTGELFF	TGTGCCAGCAGCTTAAGAGGCGGTACGACGAACACCGGGGAGCTGTTTTTT
TRBV5-6	-	TRBJ2-3	-	CASSGVPSDTQYF	TGTGCCAGCAGCGGGGTCCCTTCGGATACGCAGTATTTT
TRBV6-6	TRBD2	TRBJ2-1	-	CASNHLAGAGNEQFF	TGTGCCAGCAACCATCTAGCGGGGGCCGGCAATGAGCAGTTCTTC
TRBV20-1	-	TRBJ1-1	-	CSTDSGTEAFF	TGCAGTACCGACAGTGGCACTGAAGCTTTCTTT
TRBV11-2	-	TRBJ2-3	-	CASSLVLGGTDTQYF	TGTGCCAGCAGCTTAGTCCTCGGGGGCACAGATACGCAGTATTTT
TRBV4-1	-	TRBJ2-2	-	CASSQDTGPGELFF	TGCGCCAGCAGCCAAGATACCGGGCCCGGGGAGCTGTTTTTT
TRBV30	-	TRBJ2-3	-	CAWSVQASTDTQYF	TGTGCCTGGAGTGTACAGGCTAGCACAGATACGCAGTATTTT
TRBV2	-	TRBJ1-2	-	CASSAGSRYGYTF	TGTGCCAGCAGTGCAGGGTCGCGCTATGGCTACACCTTC
TRBV9	-	TRBJ1-2	-	CASSVPWDSNYGYTF	TGTGCCAGCAGCGTACCCTGGGATTCTAACTATGGCTACACCTTC
TRBV5-4	-	TRBJ1-5	-	CASSAGGTRGNQPQHF	TGTGCCAGCAGCGCTGGCGGGACACGGGGCAATCAGCCCCAGCATTTT
TRBV6-5	-	TRBJ1-3	-	CASSRQPSGNTIYF	TGTGCCAGCAGTAGACAGCCTTCTGGAAACACCATATATTTT
TRBV6-4	-	TRBJ1-1	-	CASRRDGSTEAFF	TGTGCCAGCAGGAGGGACGGGAGCACTGAAGCTTTCTTT
TRBV7-8	TRBD1	TRBJ1-5	-	CASSLMDRGRSQPQHF	TGTGCCAGCAGCTTAATGGACAGGGGGCGAAGTCAGCCCCAGCATTTT
TRBV28	TRBD2	TRBJ2-1	-	CASSLAASGTSYNEQFF	TGTGCCAGCAGTTTAGCGGCGAGCGGGACTTCCTACAATGAGCAGTTCTTC
TRBV7-8	TRBD1	TRBJ1-5	-	CASSPRIGQGVAGNQPQHF	TGTGCCAGCAGCCCGCGTATAGGACAGGGGGTAGCTGGTAATCAGCCCCAGCATTTT
TRBV28	TRBD1	TRBJ1-2	-	CASSPNRGPIYGYTF	TGTGCCAGCAGTCCCAACAGGGGCCCCATATATGGCTACACCTTC
TRBV7-2	-	TRBJ2-3	-	CASSLGGSGSPLDTQYF	TGTGCCAGCAGCTTAGGGGGGAGCGGTTCTCCCCTGGATACGCAGTATTTT
TRBV15	-	TRBJ2-1	-	CATSRDLPGASSYNEQFF	TGTGCCACCAGCAGAGATTTACCGGGGGCCAGCTCCTACAATGAGCAGTTCTTC
TRBV5-6	-	TRBJ2-7	-	CASSFLQGYEQYF	TGTGCCAGCAGCTTCTTACAGGGCTACGAGCAGTACTTC
TRBV11-3	-	TRBJ2-3	-	CASSQGRDFVHTQYF	TGTGCCAGTAGCCAGGGCCGGGACTTCGTGCATACGCAGTATTTT
TRBV28	-	TRBJ1-4	-	CASTIGGVQEKLFF	TGTGCCAGCACCATTGGAGGGGTTCAGGAAAAACTGTTTTTT
TRBV7-3	TRBD2	TRBJ2-1	-	CASSPSSGAYNEQFF	TGTGCCAGCAGCCCTTCGAGCGGGGCGTACAATGAGCAGTTCTTC
TRBV5-1	TRBD2	TRBJ2-2	once	CASSLRLGSSGVNTGELFF	TGCGCCAGCAGCTTGAGGTTGGGCTCTAGCGGGGTGAACACCGGGGAGCTGTTTTTT
TRBV5-1	TRBD1	TRBJ2-5	-	CASSPIPPGTGEETQYF	TGCGCCAGCAGCCCCATACCCCCCGGGACAGGGGAGGAGACCCAGTACTTC
TRBV15	-	TRBJ2-3	once	CATSRDIALATDTQYF	TGTGCCACCAGCAGAGATATCGCGCTAGCCACAGATACGCAGTATTTT
TRBV6-1	-	TRBJ1-1	few	CASSEGWGGPRNTEAFF	TGTGCCAGCTCTGAAGGGTGGGGGGGGCCTCGGAACACTGAAGCTTTCTTT
TRBV27	-	TRBJ1-2	once	CASRKDEVGGYGYTF	TGTGCCAGCAGAAAAGATGAAGTGGGGGGCTATGGCTACACCTTC
TRBV5-6	-	TRBJ1-6	few	CASSLRDLGRNSPLHF	TGTGCCAGCAGCTTGAGGGATCTTGGAAGAAATTCACCCCTCCACTTT
TRBV2	-	TRBJ1-1	-	CASTPRTANTEAFF	TGTGCCAGCACCCCTCGGACGGCAAACACTGAAGCTTTCTTT
TRBV5-1	TRBD1	TRBJ1-2	-	CASSLVWDRGGYGYTF	TGCGCCAGCAGCTTGGTTTGGGACAGGGGGGGCTATGGCTACACCTTC
TRBV4-2	TRBD1	TRBJ2-1	-	CASSQETGGFNEQFF	TGTGCCAGCAGCCAAGAGACAGGGGGCTTCAATGAGCAGTTCTTC
TRBV7-2	-	TRBJ2-5	-	CASSETGETQYF	TGTGCCAGCAGCGAAACAGGGGAGACCCAGTACTTC
TRBV6-5	TRBD1	TRBJ1-6	once	CASSTGQGSLLPLHF	TGTGCCAGCAGTACGGGACAGGGTAGTCTTCTCCCCCTCCACTTT
TRBV5-6	-	TRBJ1-5	-	CASSLQAGGNQPQHF	TGTGCCAGCAGCCTTCAGGCCGGAGGCAATCAGCCCCAGCATTTT
TRBV18	TRBD1	TRBJ2-5	once	CASSPQFYGQGRFQETQYF	TGTGCCAGCTCACCACAATTTTACGGACAGGGGAGATTCCAAGAGACCCAGTACTTC
TRBV2	TRBD1	TRBJ1-2	-	CASTGPPDRVANYGYTF	TGTGCCAGCACCGGTCCGCCCGACAGGGTAGCTAACTATGGCTACACCTTC
TRBV5-8	TRBD1	TRBJ1-6	once	CASSPTWDSVFSPLHF	TGTGCCAGCAGCCCTACCTGGGACAGCGTCTTTTCACCCCTCCACTTT
TRBV19	-	TRBJ1-2	-	CASRSSPLGYGYTF	TGTGCCAGTAGATCAAGCCCCTTGGGCTATGGCTACACCTTC
TRBV19	-	TRBJ1-1	-	CASSISGNTEAFF	TGTGCCAGTAGTATCTCGGGGAACACTGAAGCTTTCTTT
TRBV5-5	TRBD1	TRBJ1-1	few	CASMGGGLTEAFF	TGTGCCTCCATGGGAGGGGGCCTAACTGAAGCTTTCTTT
TRBV18	-	TRBJ1-1	-	CASSRQDTEAFF	TGTGCCAGCTCACGCCAAGACACTGAAGCTTTCTTT
TRBV7-3	TRBD1	TRBJ1-1	once	CASRGQGGTEAFF	TGTGCCAGCAGGGGACAGGGAGGCACTGAAGCTTTCTTT
TRBV29-1	-	TRBJ2-6	-	CSVEDETGANVLTF	TGCAGCGTTGAAGATGAAACAGGGGCCAACGTCCTGACTTTC
TRBV7-9	-	TRBJ2-7	-	CASSLKSRTEAYEQYF	TGTGCCAGCAGCTTAAAATCAAGAACCGAAGCGTACGAGCAGTACTTC
TRBV28	-	TRBJ2-3	-	CASNLGGGRTDTQYF	TGTGCCAGCAACCTGGGCGGGGGCCGCACAGATACGCAGTATTTT
TRBV7-6	-	TRBJ2-5	-	CASSSQETQYF	TGTGCCAGCAGCTCACAAGAGACCCAGTACTTC
TRBV6-2/TRBV6-3	TRBD2	TRBJ2-3	once	CASSYQAGEITDTQYF	TGTGCCAGCAGTTACCAAGCGGGGGAGATCACAGATACGCAGTATTTT
TRBV6-4	TRBD2	TRBJ2-1	-	CASSEFGTSGNNEQFF	TGTGCCAGCAGTGAGTTTGGGACTAGCGGGAACAATGAGCAGTTCTTC
TRBV5-1	-	TRBJ2-4	-	CASSFTRAKNIQYF	TGCGCCAGCAGCTTCACCAGGGCCAAAAACATTCAGTACTTC
TRBV6-5	TRBD1	TRBJ2-7	-	CASRFPGQGGLQYF	TGTGCCAGCAGATTTCCGGGACAGGGGGGTCTGCAGTACTTC